This is a list of T cell receptor beta chains from one sample in a study of T cell responses to AZD1222 COVID-19 vaccine. Generated by immunoSEQ multiplex PCR, the TCRdb table keeps only in-frame clones and is missing some. The repertoire holds around 120,000 clones, with roughly 84% as singletons. Sequencing was performed on peripheral blood, taken on day 0 of AZD1222 vaccination. Receptors were obtained from an adult in good health. The CDR3 runs from the conserved cysteine through the conserved F or W. The order of the fields is V gene, D gene, J gene, clone size, CDR3 protein, CDR3 DNA. The D gene is left open where the match is weak. Where a row states a size, it is once, few, many or the class of an expanded clone; other rows omit it.

v_gene: TRBV28
d_gene: TRBD2
j_gene: TRBJ2-1
abundance: -
CDR3aa: CATIPPRPGGTHEQFF
CDR3nt: TGTGCCACCATCCCACCACGCCCGGGGGGGACCCATGAGCAGTTCTTC

v_gene: TRBV7-2
d_gene: -
j_gene: TRBJ2-7
abundance: -
CDR3aa: CASSLKLGPYEQYF
CDR3nt: TGTGCCAGCAGCTTGAAGCTGGGGCCATACGAGCAGTACTTC

v_gene: TRBV6-2/TRBV6-3
d_gene: -
j_gene: TRBJ2-7
abundance: few
CDR3aa: CASSYSAGYEQYF
CDR3nt: TGTGCCAGCAGTTACTCGGCAGGCTACGAGCAGTACTTC

v_gene: TRBV19
d_gene: TRBD1
j_gene: TRBJ2-7
abundance: -
CDR3aa: CASSRTGGKTYEQYF
CDR3nt: TGTGCCAGTAGCCGCACAGGGGGAAAAACCTACGAGCAGTACTTC

v_gene: TRBV10-3
d_gene: -
j_gene: TRBJ1-6
abundance: few
CDR3aa: CAISESWGAGDSPLHF
CDR3nt: TGTGCCATCAGTGAGTCATGGGGGGCGGGGGATTCACCCCTCCACTTT

v_gene: TRBV28
d_gene: -
j_gene: TRBJ2-5
abundance: -
CDR3aa: CASSDGPQYF
CDR3nt: TGTGCCAGCAGTGATGGCCCCCAGTACTTC

v_gene: TRBV5-4
d_gene: -
j_gene: TRBJ2-7
abundance: -
CDR3aa: CASSLVGRDSYEQYF
CDR3nt: TGTGCCAGCAGCTTGGTTGGCAGGGACTCATACGAGCAGTACTTC

v_gene: TRBV11-2
d_gene: -
j_gene: TRBJ2-7
abundance: -
CDR3aa: CASSFDATTYEQYF
CDR3nt: TGTGCCAGCAGCTTTGATGCAACCACCTACGAGCAGTACTTC

v_gene: TRBV12-3/TRBV12-4
d_gene: -
j_gene: TRBJ2-1
abundance: -
CDR3aa: CASSLVGLEQFF
CDR3nt: TGTGCCAGCAGTTTGGTAGGGCTTGAGCAATTCTTC

v_gene: TRBV9
d_gene: -
j_gene: TRBJ2-2
abundance: -
CDR3aa: CASSPYSATGELFF
CDR3nt: TGTGCCAGCAGCCCGTACTCAGCCACCGGGGAGCTGTTTTTT

v_gene: TRBV24-1
d_gene: -
j_gene: TRBJ2-2
abundance: -
CDR3aa: CATQSFTGELFF
CDR3nt: TGTGCCACCCAGAGTTTCACCGGGGAGCTGTTTTTT

v_gene: TRBV2
d_gene: -
j_gene: TRBJ1-2
abundance: few
CDR3aa: CASRRSQTYGYTF
CDR3nt: TGTGCCAGCAGGAGGTCACAGACTTATGGCTACACCTTC

v_gene: TRBV20-1
d_gene: -
j_gene: TRBJ2-7
abundance: -
CDR3aa: CSASSLGGQSGSFGEQYF
CDR3nt: TGCAGTGCTAGTTCGTTGGGGGGTCAGTCGGGATCCTTTGGCGAGCAGTACTTC

v_gene: TRBV2
d_gene: -
j_gene: TRBJ2-2
abundance: -
CDR3aa: CASNEGTRSGELFF
CDR3nt: TGTGCCAGCAACGAGGGAACCAGATCCGGGGAGCTGTTTTTT

v_gene: TRBV7-2
d_gene: TRBD2
j_gene: TRBJ2-7
abundance: few
CDR3aa: CASSFGLAGSRQYF
CDR3nt: TGTGCCAGCAGCTTCGGGCTAGCGGGGTCGCGGCAGTACTTC

v_gene: TRBV28
d_gene: -
j_gene: TRBJ1-6
abundance: -
CDR3aa: CASSPHRGGGNSPLHF
CDR3nt: TGTGCCAGCAGTCCCCACCGGGGAGGGGGTAATTCACCCCTCCACTTT

v_gene: TRBV4-1
d_gene: -
j_gene: TRBJ1-1
abundance: -
CDR3aa: CASSQVEAIEAFF
CDR3nt: TGCGCCAGCAGCCAAGTGGAGGCGATTGAAGCTTTCTTT

v_gene: TRBV18
d_gene: TRBD2
j_gene: TRBJ2-2
abundance: -
CDR3aa: CASSPLGTSNTGELFF
CDR3nt: TGTGCCAGCTCACCGCTCGGGACTAGTAACACCGGGGAGCTGTTTTTT

v_gene: TRBV28
d_gene: -
j_gene: TRBJ1-2
abundance: once
CDR3aa: CASSSGPAGGYTF
CDR3nt: TGTGCCAGCAGTTCGGGTCCCGCGGGTGGCTACACCTTC

v_gene: TRBV3-1/TRBV3-2
d_gene: -
j_gene: TRBJ1-1
abundance: -
CDR3aa: CASSQDRRQDEAFF
CDR3nt: TGTGCCAGCAGCCAAGATCGTCGGCAGGATGAAGCTTTCTTT

v_gene: TRBV29-1
d_gene: -
j_gene: TRBJ1-3
abundance: -
CDR3aa: CSVEDVVSSGNTIYF
CDR3nt: TGCAGCGTTGAAGATGTGGTGAGCTCTGGAAACACCATATATTTT

v_gene: TRBV4-3
d_gene: -
j_gene: TRBJ1-3
abundance: -
CDR3aa: CASSQDGGVSGNTIYF
CDR3nt: TGCGCCAGCAGCCAAGACGGGGGGGTCTCTGGAAACACCATATATTTT

v_gene: TRBV2
d_gene: TRBD1
j_gene: TRBJ2-2
abundance: -
CDR3aa: CASRLDRGKTGELFF
CDR3nt: TGTGCCAGCAGACTAGACAGGGGGAAAACCGGGGAGCTGTTTTTT

v_gene: TRBV24-1
d_gene: TRBD2
j_gene: TRBJ2-3
abundance: -
CDR3aa: CATSDGGLAGGDTQYF
CDR3nt: TGTGCCACCAGTGATGGAGGACTAGCGGGTGGGGATACGCAGTATTTT

v_gene: TRBV30
d_gene: -
j_gene: TRBJ1-4
abundance: -
CDR3aa: CAWRQFPGTSANEKLFF
CDR3nt: TGTGCCTGGAGACAATTCCCAGGGACCTCAGCTAATGAAAAACTGTTTTTT

v_gene: TRBV11-2
d_gene: -
j_gene: TRBJ2-1
abundance: -
CDR3aa: CASSRSGTRNEQFF
CDR3nt: TGTGCCAGCAGCCGATCGGGGACTCGGAATGAGCAGTTCTTC

v_gene: TRBV5-1
d_gene: TRBD2
j_gene: TRBJ2-1
abundance: -
CDR3aa: CASSWGTSGGPSAPLNEQFF
CDR3nt: TGCGCCAGCAGCTGGGGGACTAGCGGGGGGCCATCGGCCCCTTTGAATGAGCAGTTCTTC

v_gene: TRBV7-2
d_gene: -
j_gene: TRBJ1-1
abundance: -
CDR3aa: CASSAGPDPREAFF
CDR3nt: TGTGCCAGCAGCGCGGGCCCGGACCCTAGAGAAGCTTTCTTT

v_gene: TRBV11-3
d_gene: TRBD2
j_gene: TRBJ2-3
abundance: -
CDR3aa: CASSSGGAGGPGTQYF
CDR3nt: TGTGCCAGCAGCTCCGGTGGGGCGGGGGGGCCCGGTACGCAGTATTTT

v_gene: TRBV9
d_gene: -
j_gene: TRBJ1-3
abundance: few
CDR3aa: CASSVRQASASIYF
CDR3nt: TGTGCCAGCAGCGTTCGGCAGGCTAGCGCTTCCATATATTTT

v_gene: TRBV19
d_gene: -
j_gene: TRBJ2-7
abundance: once
CDR3aa: CASSLRSQYEQYF
CDR3nt: TGTGCCAGTAGCCTCAGGTCCCAATACGAGCAGTACTTC

v_gene: TRBV7-8
d_gene: -
j_gene: TRBJ1-5
abundance: once
CDR3aa: CASSLGGLRQPQHF
CDR3nt: TGTGCCAGCAGCTTAGGGGGTCTGCGGCAGCCCCAGCATTTT

v_gene: TRBV4-2
d_gene: -
j_gene: TRBJ1-6
abundance: -
CDR3aa: CASSPRHTPDNSPLHF
CDR3nt: TGTGCCAGCAGCCCACGACACACACCCGATAATTCACCCCTCCACTTT

v_gene: TRBV15
d_gene: TRBD1
j_gene: TRBJ1-2
abundance: -
CDR3aa: CATSREFGQGFTYGYTF
CDR3nt: TGTGCCACCAGCAGAGAATTCGGACAGGGGTTTACCTATGGCTACACCTTC

v_gene: TRBV5-4
d_gene: TRBD2
j_gene: TRBJ2-7
abundance: -
CDR3aa: CASSVAGRPYEQYF
CDR3nt: TGTGCCAGCAGCGTAGCGGGGAGACCCTACGAGCAGTACTTC

v_gene: TRBV4-3
d_gene: TRBD2
j_gene: TRBJ2-3
abundance: -
CDR3aa: CASSQDPELAGGFDTQYF
CDR3nt: TGCGCCAGCAGCCAAGACCCGGAACTAGCGGGGGGATTCGATACGCAGTATTTT

v_gene: TRBV6-2/TRBV6-3
d_gene: -
j_gene: TRBJ1-2
abundance: -
CDR3aa: CASSRKGALNYGYTF
CDR3nt: TGTGCCAGCAGCAGGAAAGGAGCCCTTAACTATGGCTACACCTTC

v_gene: TRBV7-2
d_gene: TRBD1
j_gene: TRBJ1-2
abundance: -
CDR3aa: CASSPGQAPFLYGYTF
CDR3nt: TGTGCCAGCAGCCCCGGACAGGCCCCCTTCCTATATGGCTACACCTTC

v_gene: TRBV5-4
d_gene: -
j_gene: TRBJ2-1
abundance: few
CDR3aa: CASSFDPSRANEQFF
CDR3nt: TGTGCCAGCAGCTTTGACCCGTCCCGGGCCAATGAGCAGTTCTTC

v_gene: TRBV7-9
d_gene: -
j_gene: TRBJ2-3
abundance: -
CDR3aa: CASSKGDTQYF
CDR3nt: TGTGCCAGCAGCAAGGGGGATACGCAGTATTTT

v_gene: TRBV20-1
d_gene: -
j_gene: TRBJ1-2
abundance: -
CDR3aa: CSASRADGYTF
CDR3nt: TGCAGTGCTAGTAGAGCTGATGGCTACACCTTC

v_gene: TRBV5-1
d_gene: -
j_gene: TRBJ1-4
abundance: -
CDR3aa: CASSLRGSNDEKLFF
CDR3nt: TGCGCCAGCAGCCTCAGGGGCTCAAACGATGAAAAACTGTTTTTT

v_gene: TRBV3-1/TRBV3-2
d_gene: TRBD1
j_gene: TRBJ2-2
abundance: once
CDR3aa: CASSLPGGGQTGELFF
CDR3nt: TGTGCCAGCAGCCTCCCAGGGGGCGGGCAAACCGGGGAGCTGTTTTTT

v_gene: TRBV11-3
d_gene: -
j_gene: TRBJ2-1
abundance: -
CDR3aa: CASSLPGSSYNEQFF
CDR3nt: TGTGCCAGCAGCTTACCGGGCTCAAGTTACAATGAGCAGTTCTTC